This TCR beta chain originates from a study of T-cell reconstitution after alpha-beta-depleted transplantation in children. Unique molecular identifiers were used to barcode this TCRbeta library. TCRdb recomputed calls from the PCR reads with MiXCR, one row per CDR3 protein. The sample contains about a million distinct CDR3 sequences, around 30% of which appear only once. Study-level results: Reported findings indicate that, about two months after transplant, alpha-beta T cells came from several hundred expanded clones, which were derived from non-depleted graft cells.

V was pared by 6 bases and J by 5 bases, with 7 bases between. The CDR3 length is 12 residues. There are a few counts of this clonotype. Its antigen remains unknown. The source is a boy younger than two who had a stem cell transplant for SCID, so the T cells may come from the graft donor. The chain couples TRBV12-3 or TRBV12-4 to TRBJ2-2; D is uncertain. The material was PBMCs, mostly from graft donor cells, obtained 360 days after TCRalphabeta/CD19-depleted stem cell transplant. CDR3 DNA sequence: TGTGCCAGCAGACAGCAGACCGGGGAGCTGTTTTTT. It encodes CASRQQTGELFF.